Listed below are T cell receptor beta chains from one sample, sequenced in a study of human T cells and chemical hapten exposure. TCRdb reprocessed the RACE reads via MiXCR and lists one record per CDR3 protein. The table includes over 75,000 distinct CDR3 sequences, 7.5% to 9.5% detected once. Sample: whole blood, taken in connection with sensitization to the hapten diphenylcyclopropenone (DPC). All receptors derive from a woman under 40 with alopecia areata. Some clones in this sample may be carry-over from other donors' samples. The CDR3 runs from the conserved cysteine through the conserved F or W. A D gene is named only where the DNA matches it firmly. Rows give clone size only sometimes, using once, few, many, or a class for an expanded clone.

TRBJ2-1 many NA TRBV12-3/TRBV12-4 CASSLYNEQFF TGTGCCAGCAGCCTCTACAATGAGCAGTTCTTC
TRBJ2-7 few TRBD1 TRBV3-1 CASSRGTRDSDEQYF TGTGCCAGCAGCCGAGGCACCAGGGACAGCGACGAGCAGTACTTC
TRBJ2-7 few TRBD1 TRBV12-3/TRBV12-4 CASSLTSGQGSEQYF TGTGCCAGCAGTTTAACTTCGGGACAGGGAAGCGAGCAGTACTTC
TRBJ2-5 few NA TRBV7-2 CASSLGRVGSQETQYF TGTGCCAGCAGCTTAGGCAGGGTGGGGTCACAAGAGACCCAGTACTTC
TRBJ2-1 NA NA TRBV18 CASSPRLLADNEQFF TGTGCCAGCTCACCACGGCTACTGGCCGACAATGAGCAGTTCTTC
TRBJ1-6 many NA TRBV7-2 CASSLVISEPLHF TGTGCCAGCAGCTTAGTCATATCCGAACCCCTCCACTTT
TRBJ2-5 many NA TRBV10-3 CAISTHQETQYF TGTGCCATCAGTACTCACCAAGAGACCCAGTACTTC
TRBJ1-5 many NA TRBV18 CASSSNDRQPQHF TGTGCCAGCTCATCGAATGATAGGCAGCCCCAGCATTTT
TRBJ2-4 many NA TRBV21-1 CASSTSVGQGIGAKNIQYF NA
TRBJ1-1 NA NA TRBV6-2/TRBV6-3 CASSYSRQAHRNTEAFF TGTGCCAGCAGTTATTCGAGGCAGGCACACCGGAACACTGAAGCTTTCTTT
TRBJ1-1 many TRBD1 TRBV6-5 CASSYYPTGGLNTEAFF TGTGCCAGCAGTTACTACCCAACAGGGGGCCTTAACACTGAAGCTTTCTTT
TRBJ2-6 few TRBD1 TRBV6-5 CASSDQGAGANVLTF TGTGCCAGCAGTGACCAGGGGGCTGGGGCCAACGTCCTGACTTTC
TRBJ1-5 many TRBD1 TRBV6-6 CASRKTGGYSNQPQHF TGTGCCAGCAGGAAGACAGGGGGTTATAGCAATCAGCCCCAGCATTTT
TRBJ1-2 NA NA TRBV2 CASSEGFPGYTF TGTGCCAGCAGTGAAGGGTTCCCTGGCTACACCTTC
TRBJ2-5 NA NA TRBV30 CAWSSRGDGTQYF TGTGCCTGGTCTAGCAGGGGCGATGGGACCCAGTACTTC
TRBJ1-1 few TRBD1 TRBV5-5 CASSFRFSPGQDSSTEAFF TGTGCCAGCAGCTTTAGGTTCTCCCCGGGACAGGACTCTTCCACTGAAGCTTTCTTT
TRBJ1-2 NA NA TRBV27 CASSWGPWGYGYTF TGTGCCAGCAGTTGGGGGCCCTGGGGGTATGGCTACACCTTC
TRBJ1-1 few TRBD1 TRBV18 CASSPVTGALNTEAFF TGTGCCAGCTCACCGGTGACAGGGGCCCTGAACACTGAAGCTTTCTTT
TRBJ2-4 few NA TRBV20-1 CSAAVARAKNIQYF TGCAGTGCTGCTGTAGCGAGAGCCAAAAACATTCAGTACTTC
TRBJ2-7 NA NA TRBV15 CATSRDRTSLYEQYF TGTGCCACCAGCAGAGACAGAACAAGTCTCTACGAGCAGTACTTC
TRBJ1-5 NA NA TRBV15 CATSRAADNQPQHF TGTGCCACCAGCAGAGCGGCGGACAATCAGCCCCAGCATTTT
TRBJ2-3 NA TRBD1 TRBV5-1 CASSDGQGTDTQYF TGCGCCAGCAGCGATGGACAGGGTACAGATACGCAGTATTTT
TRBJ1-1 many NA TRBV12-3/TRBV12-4 CASRYGQLEAFF TGTGCCAGCAGATATGGACAGCTCGAAGCTTTCTTT
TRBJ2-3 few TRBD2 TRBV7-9 CASSWGGRGAGTDTQYF TGTGCCAGCAGCTGGGGAGGGAGGGGCGCGGGGACAGATACGCAGTATTTT
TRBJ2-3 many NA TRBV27 CASSFWGTDTQYF TGTGCCAGCAGTTTTTGGGGCACAGATACGCAGTATTTT
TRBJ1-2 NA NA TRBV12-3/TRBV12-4 CASSPPPRGYTF TGTGCCAGCAGTCCCCCTCCGAGAGGCTACACCTTC
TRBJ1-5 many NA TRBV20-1 CSAHGFSGSDNQPQHF TGCAGTGCTCACGGATTTTCAGGCTCGGATAATCAGCCCCAGCATTTT
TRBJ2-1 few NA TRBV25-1 CASSEAPRSYNEQFF TGTGCCAGCAGTGAAGCCCCAAGATCCTACAATGAGCAGTTCTTC
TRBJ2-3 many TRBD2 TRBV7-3 CASSSIAGDTDTQYF TGTGCCAGCAGCTCTATAGCGGGGGACACAGATACGCAGTATTTT
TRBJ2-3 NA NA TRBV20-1 CSATPRDLSTDTQYF TGCAGTGCCACGCCCCGGGACTTAAGCACAGATACGCAGTATTTT
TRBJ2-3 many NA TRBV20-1 CSAATGLGADTQYF TGCAGTGCTGCCACAGGGTTGGGCGCAGATACGCAGTATTTT
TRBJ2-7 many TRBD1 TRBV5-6 CASSLPGQGGYEQYF TGTGCCAGCAGCTTGCCCGGACAGGGAGGATACGAGCAGTACTTC
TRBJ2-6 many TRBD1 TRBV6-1 CASSERAGGGGANVLTF TGTGCCAGCAGTGAACGGGCAGGGGGCGGTGGGGCCAACGTCCTGACTTTC
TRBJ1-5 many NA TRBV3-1 CASSHGLQPQHF TGTGCCAGCAGCCACGGATTACAGCCCCAGCATTTT
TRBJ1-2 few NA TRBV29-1 CSASATPGYTF TGCAGCGCTTCAGCAACACCTGGCTACACCTTC
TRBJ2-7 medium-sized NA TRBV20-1 CSARPTDVYEQYF TGCAGTGCCCGTCCGACAGACGTCTACGAGCAGTACTTC
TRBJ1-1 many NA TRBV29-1 CSVEEQAFF TGCAGCGTTGAAGAACAAGCTTTCTTT
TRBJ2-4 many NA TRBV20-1 CSATKTRAAKNIQYF TGCAGTGCTACTAAGACTCGGGCAGCCAAAAACATTCAGTACTTC
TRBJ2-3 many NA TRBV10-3 CAISEVLTQTTQYF TGTGCCATCAGTGAAGTCCTGACCCAAACTACGCAGTATTTT
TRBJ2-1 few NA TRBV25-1 CASSERAGAPSEQFF TGTGCCAGCAGTGAACGGGCAGGGGCCCCTAGTGAGCAGTTCTTC
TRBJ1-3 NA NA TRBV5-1 CASAPVGSSGNTIYF TGCGCCAGCGCCCCCGTGGGTTCCTCTGGAAACACCATATATTTT
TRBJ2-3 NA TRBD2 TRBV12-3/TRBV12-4 CASRVAGRGTDTQYF TGTGCCAGCAGGGTAGCGGGGCGCGGCACAGATACGCAGTATTTT
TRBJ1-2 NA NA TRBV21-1 CASSMHCGYTF TGTGCCAGCAGCATGCACTGCGGCTACACCTTC
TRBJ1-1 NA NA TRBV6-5 CASSYSNRVNTEAFF TGTGCCAGCAGTTACTCGAACAGGGTGAACACTGAAGCTTTCTTT
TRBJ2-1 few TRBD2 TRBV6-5 CASSPGLAGVNEQFF TGTGCCAGTAGCCCCGGACTCGCGGGGGTCAATGAGCAGTTCTTC
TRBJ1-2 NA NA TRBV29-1 CSVEGGYGYTF TGCAGCGTTGAGGGGGGATACGGCTACACCTTC
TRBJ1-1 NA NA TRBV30 CAWRRGAGTEAFF TGTGCCTGGAGGAGGGGCGCAGGCACTGAAGCTTTCTTT
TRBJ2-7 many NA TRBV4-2 CASSQDISPPSSYEQYF TGTGCCAGCAGCCAAGATATCAGTCCTCCGAGCTCCTACGAGCAGTACTTC
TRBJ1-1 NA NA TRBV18 CASSPERGTEAFF TGTGCCAGCTCACCCGAGCGAGGTACTGAAGCTTTCTTT
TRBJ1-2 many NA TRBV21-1 CASSNHPRAGELYGYTF TGTGCCAGCAGCAACCACCCGAGAGCCGGGGAGTTGTATGGCTACACCTTC
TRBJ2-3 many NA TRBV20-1 CSADFGTASTDTQYF TGCAGTGCTGACTTCGGGACGGCTAGCACAGATACGCAGTATTTT
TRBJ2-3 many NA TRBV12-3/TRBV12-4 CASSLSARTDTQYF TGTGCCAGCAGTTTATCGGCTCGCACAGATACGCAGTATTTT
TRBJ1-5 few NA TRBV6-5 CASWSVYSNQPQHF TGTGCCAGCTGGTCGGTTTATAGCAATCAGCCCCAGCATTTT